The TCR beta chain described here comes from a study of OX40 agonist ivuxolimab in advanced cancers. In the study overall: A male proportion of about 86% was recorded, with mean age 60 years and range about 23 to 80. Broader study findings: Expanded peripheral T cells had an undetermined antigen specificity.

Generated by immunoSEQ multiplex PCR, the TCRdb table keeps only in-frame clones and is missing some. In the table there are about 51,000 clones, about 80% of which are singletons. Autoimmune disease history or systemic immunosuppression barred patients. Cycle 7 day 1, cycle 4 day 1, and baseline were the timepoints at which blood was sampled. This clone has more than one count but fewer than ten. No antigen is known for it. Trimming took 10 bases from V and 5 from J, leaving 8 bases between them. This CDR3 is 10 amino acids long. Germline CDR1 and CDR2: MNHNS and SASEGT. This chain connects TRBV6-1 to TRBJ2-5, with D unclear. The TCR originated in an adult with an advanced solid tumor such as melanoma, head and neck, liver or kidney cancer. Material: CD4+ or CD8+ T cells sorted from blood, obtained in a trial of the OX40 agonist ivuxolimab. The chain's CDR3 is CATNTETQYF. CDR3 sequence (DNA): TGTGCCACAAATACGGAGACCCAGTACTTC.